Presented here are 24 T cell receptor beta chains from one specimen sequenced in a study of T cell responses to AZD1222 COVID-19 vaccine. TCRdb's copy holds only in-frame clones and misses some; the assay was immunoSEQ multiplex PCR. The sample has some 120,000 clones, 92% seen once; the top ten hold around 0.96%. Material: peripheral blood, obtained on day 0 of AZD1222 vaccination. The receptor set was obtained from an adult in good health.

The chain carries TRBV28 and TRBJ2-7; possible D gene TRBD2, 5 bases. V was clipped by 8 bases and J by 5 bases, with 16 bases between them. Germline loops: CDR1 MDHEN, CDR2 SYDVKM. This CDR3 has 13 residues. The CDR3 DNA is TGTGCCAGCTGCAACCATCCCGGGGACGAGCAGTACTTC. Translated: CASCNHPGDEQYF. Based on the CDR3 plus reference TRBV28 and TRBJ2-7, the full variable domain is DVKVTQSSRYLVKRTGEKVFLECVQDMDHENMFWYRQDPGLGLRLIYFSYDVKMKEKGDIPEGYSVSREKKERFSLILESASTNQTSMYLCASCNHPGDEQYFGPGTRLTVT.

Written as DNA, the CDR3 is TGTGCCAGCAGACGATCAGGGGGGTTCGAGGAAAAACTGTTTTTT. Translating it yields CASRRSGGFEEKLFF. The chain links TRBV27 to TRBJ1-4; 7 bases are a match to TRBD1. The CDR3 totals 15 residues. Germline loops: CDR1 MNHEY, CDR2 SMNVEV (reference sequence). V shed 6 bases and J 8 bases; nucleotides not matched to a gene: 12.

The J gene is TRBJ1-1, the V gene TRBV2; D uncertain. V lost 6 bases and J lost 1, with 9 bases in between. CDR1 and CDR2 (germline): SNHLY, FYNNEI. This CDR3 has 13 amino acids. The DNA of the CDR3 is TGTGCCAGCAGCCGAGGGCGGAACACTGAAGCTTTCTTT. Amino acids: CASSRGRNTEAFF.

J is TRBJ1-1 and V is TRBV7-2; D call uncertain. V was pared by 5 bases and J by 2 bases, with 6 bases between. The germline gives CDR1 SGHTA, CDR2 FQGNSA. The CDR3 runs to 12 residues. CDR3 amino acids: CASSHYNTEAFF. The CDR3 DNA reads TGTGCCAGCAGCCACTATAACACTGAAGCTTTCTTT. Combining the CDR3 with reference TRBV7-2 and TRBJ1-1 gives the whole variable domain GAGVSQSPSNKVTEKGKDVELRCDPISGHTALYWYRQSLGQGLEFLIYFQGNSAPDKSGLPSDRFSAERTGGSVSTLTIQRTQQEDSAVYLCASSHYNTEAFFGQGTRLTVV.

This clone was recorded only once. The chain joins TRBV6-5 to TRBJ1-2; 10 bases line up with TRBD1. The ends lost 10 bases at V and 4 bases at J; junction bases unmatched: 9. This CDR3 comprises 14 residues. Germline assignment: CDR1 MNHEY and CDR2 SVGAGI. This chain's CDR3 is CANSDRGRPYGYTF. CDR3 coding DNA: TGTGCCAATTCAGACAGGGGGCGACCCTATGGCTACACCTTC.

The chain uses TRBV5-1 and TRBJ2-1; D is uncertain. The CDR3 sequence is 14 residues long. V shed 0 bases and J shed 6 bases, with 10 bases lying between them. From germline, CDR1 is SGHRS and CDR2 YFSETQ. CDR3 amino acids: CASSLDGQVNEQFF. Here the CDR3 DNA reads TGCGCCAGCAGCTTGGACGGCCAGGTCAATGAGCAGTTCTTC.

This sequence joins TRBV18 and TRBJ2-1, with 9 bases lining up with TRBD2. This CDR3 has 17 amino acids. The germline V gene encodes CDR1 KGHSH and CDR2 LQKENI. V lost 1 base and J lost 7; bases outside the gene matches: 11. The CDR3 DNA follows: TGTGCCAGCTCACCACTGTCGGGGCGGGAGGGCCGGAATGAGCAGTTCTTC. Its translation is CASSPLSGREGRNEQFF. Combining the CDR3 with reference TRBV18 and TRBJ2-1 gives the whole variable domain NAGVMQNPRHLVRRRGQEARLRCSPMKGHSHVYWYRQLPEEGLKFMVYLQKENIIDESGMPKERFSAEFPKEGPSILRIQQVVRGDSAAYFCASSPLSGREGRNEQFFGPGTRLTVL.

This chain uses TRBV28 with TRBJ2-7, with a possible D match to TRBD2 (5 bases). Trimming cost V 5 bases and J 6 bases, with 17 bases left between them. The CDR3 loop spans 14 amino acids. CDR1 MDHEN and CDR2 SYDVKM come from the germline V gene. CDR3 loop: CASSIDSLRGEQYF. The CDR3 region has the DNA TGTGCCAGCAGTATCGACTCCCTCCGGGGCGAGCAGTACTTC.

This clone was observed a handful of times. The chain links TRBV27 to TRBJ1-2; tentatively, D is TRBD1 (6 bases). Germline V gene sequence: CDR1 MNHEY, CDR2 SMNVEV (reference sequence). The germline V and J ends were trimmed by 0 bases and 6 bases, with 14 bases remaining between them. The length of the CDR3 is 15 residues. DNA of the CDR3: TGTGCCAGCAGTTTATCCCGCGGGGGGGCGGATGGCTACACCTTC. The encoded protein is CASSLSRGGADGYTF.

J is TRBJ2-5 and V is TRBV10-3, with D possibly being TRBD2 (6 bases). Germline CDR1 ENHRY, CDR2 SYGVKD. The CDR3 has 16 amino acids. V shed 0 bases and J shed 2 bases, with 13 bases lying between them. The CDR3 loop is CAISESTTGGQETQYF. The CDR3 DNA is TGTGCCATCAGTGAGTCGACGACCGGAGGGCAAGAGACCCAGTACTTC.

V gene TRBV28 combines with J gene TRBJ2-1; unclear D gene. Germline-derived CDR1 and CDR2 are MDHEN and SYDVKM. The CDR3 consists of 16 residues. The ends were cut back, 8 bases at V and 8 bases at J, with 25 bases in the middle. The CDR3: CASSYPLSLGADEQFF. DNA of the CDR3: TGTGCCAGCTCCTACCCGTTGAGCCTAGGTGCCGATGAGCAGTTCTTC.

Notes on this clone: A read error may produce the germline difference seen at one junction end. The rearrangement joins TRBV19 to TRBJ1-4, with TRBD1 as a possible D gene (6 bases). Germline CDR1 LNHDA, CDR2 SQIVND (reference sequence). This CDR3 spans 14 amino acids. The CDR3 region is CASSSGTTDEKLFF. CDR3 bases: TGTGCCAGTAGTAGCGGGACAACTGATGAAAAACTGTTTTTT.

The J gene is TRBJ1-1, the V gene TRBV18; D gene ambiguous. With 6 bases removed from V and 1 base from J, the gap between germline ends came to 12 bases. Germline CDR1 KGHSH, CDR2 LQKENI. This CDR3 region has 14 residues. CDR3 sequence reads: CASSPVGWNTEAFF. CDR3 DNA: TGTGCCAGCTCCCCAGTAGGGTGGAACACTGAAGCTTTCTTT.

The chain carries TRBV3-1 (or the pseudogene TRBV3-2) and TRBJ2-7; D is perhaps TRBD1 or TRBD2 (5 bases each). V lost 2 bases to trimming and J lost 1 base, with 12 bases between them. Germline V gene sequence: CDR1 LGHDT, CDR2 YNNKEL (reference sequence). This CDR3 has 15 amino acids. As DNA, the CDR3 is TGTGCCAGCAGCCAACCCGGGACCTCTTCCTACGAGCAGTACTTC. Its protein is CASSQPGTSSYEQYF.

This rearrangement joins TRBV7-6 to TRBJ2-7, with 7 positions matching TRBD2. There are 17 residues in the CDR3. After removal of 0 bases from V and 7 bases from J, the junction contained 15 bases not matched to a gene. CDR1 SGHVS and CDR2 FNYEAQ come from the germline V gene. The CDR3 bases are TGTGCCAGCAGCTTAGCCATTGCGGGAGACACGGGGCGGGAGCAGTACTTC. Translating gives CASSLAIAGDTGREQYF.

The chain combines TRBV6-5 with TRBJ1-1; perhaps TRBD1 as D (5 bases). The CDR3 totals 13 residues. Germline CDR1 is MNHEY and CDR2 is SVGAGI. V dropped 7 bases and J dropped 0 bases, with 9 bases sitting between them. The CDR3 DNA reads TGTGCCAGCACCCGGACATTGAACACTGAAGCTTTCTTT. It encodes CASTRTLNTEAFF.

J is TRBJ1-2 and V is TRBV6-5, with 7 bases matching TRBD1. J lost 4 bases, V lost 2 bases, and 1 base had no gene match. The CDR3 is 13 residues long. Germline V gene data show CDR1 as MNHEY and CDR2 as SVGAGI. The CDR3 DNA reads TGTGCCAGCAGTTACGACAGGGCCTATGGCTACACCTTC. Translated: CASSYDRAYGYTF.

J is TRBJ2-6 and V is TRBV19; 9 positions agree with TRBD1. With 2 bases clipped from V and 3 bases from J, the junction kept 17 bases outside the gene matches. CDR1 is LNHDA and CDR2 is SQIVND in the germline V gene (reference sequence). The CDR3 has 21 amino acids. CDR3: CASSIRLDGRGTGYGANVLTF. The CDR3, as DNA: TGTGCCAGTAGTATAAGACTGGACGGCCGAGGGACAGGGTATGGGGCCAACGTCCTGACTTTC.

The V call is TRBV27, the J call TRBJ2-5, with a possible D match to TRBD2 (6 bases). V gave up 10 bases and J gave up 5 bases, with 17 bases separating them. The CDR3 covers 13 residues. Germline CDR1 is MNHEY and CDR2 is SMNVEV (reference sequence). The CDR3 loop is CATKLGRMETQYF. DNA for the CDR3: TGTGCCACCAAACTGGGGAGGATGGAGACCCAGTACTTC.

The V and J genes are TRBV24-1 and TRBJ2-1, with D uncertain. CDR1 and CDR2 (germline): KGHDR, SFDVKD. The CDR3 totals 15 residues. Trimming shortened V by 3 bases and J by 8 bases, and 16 bases separated the two germline ends. CDR3 nucleotides: TGTGCCACCAGTGATCCCCGGACCCTTCCGTATGAGCAGTTCTTC. Translation gives CATSDPRTLPYEQFF.

This sequence joins TRBV6-6 and TRBJ1-1; D perhaps matches TRBD1 (6 bases). Germline CDR1 MNHNY, CDR2 SVGAGI (reference sequence). Trimming shortened V by 5 bases and J by 1 base, and 8 bases separated the two germline ends. The CDR3 has 13 amino acids. The CDR3 DNA reads as TGTGCCAGCAGTCTGACAGGGAACACTGAAGCTTTCTTT. The encoded protein is CASSLTGNTEAFF.

This clone occurred a few times. The genes are TRBV28 and TRBJ1-5; tentatively, D is TRBD1 (6 bases). Germline CDR1 and CDR2: MDHEN and SYDVKM. The V end was cut by 3 bases, the J end by 1 base, with 13 bases between. This CDR3 region has 16 residues. The CDR3 is CASSFSGTWSNQPQHF. CDR3 coding DNA: TGTGCCAGCAGTTTCTCCGGGACATGGAGCAATCAGCCCCAGCATTTT. Drawing the rest from reference TRBV28 and TRBJ1-5, the complete variable domain is DVKVTQSSRYLVKRTGEKVFLECVQDMDHENMFWYRQDPGLGLRLIYFSYDVKMKEKGDIPEGYSVSREKKERFSLILESASTNQTSMYLCASSFSGTWSNQPQHFGDGTRLSIL.

DNA of the CDR3: TGTGCCAGCTCACCGACAGGGGGCACTGAAGCTTTCTTT. Its protein is CASSPTGGTEAFF. The V and J genes are TRBV18 and TRBJ1-1, with 9 bases lining up with TRBD1. There are 13 residues in the CDR3. V trimming: 3 bases; J trimming: 4 bases; junction bases outside the gene matches: 0. The germline V gene has CDR1 KGHSH and CDR2 LQKENI. The variable domain in full, with the rest retrieved from reference TRBV18 and TRBJ1-1, is NAGVMQNPRHLVRRRGQEARLRCSPMKGHSHVYWYRQLPEEGLKFMVYLQKENIIDESGMPKERFSAEFPKEGPSILRIQQVVRGDSAAYFCASSPTGGTEAFFGQGTRLTVV.

The V and J genes are TRBV30 and TRBJ1-1; 12 nucleotides match TRBD1. The V and J ends lost 2 bases and 7 bases, in that order; junction bases with no gene match: 5. Per germline, CDR1 GTSNPN and CDR2 SVGIG (reference sequence). CDR3 length: 14 amino acids. The CDR3 coding sequence is TGTGCCTGGAGTAGGGGACAGGGGGCGGTTGAAGCTTTCTTT. This translates into CAWSRGQGAVEAFF.